Below are 14 T cell receptor beta chains sequenced from a single sample in a study of OX40 agonist ivuxolimab in advanced cancers. Measured with immunoSEQ multiplex PCR; TCRdb has only the in-frame clones, and not every one. Of approximately 58,000 clones in the sample, around 85% were seen once. This specimen consisted of CD4+ or CD8+ T cells sorted from blood, obtained in a trial of the OX40 agonist ivuxolimab. These receptors were taken from an adult with an advanced solid tumor such as melanoma, head and neck, liver or kidney cancer.

The chain uses TRBV5-1 and TRBJ1-3; the D gene is possibly TRBD1 (5 bases). The V and J ends lost 0 bases and 0 bases respectively, with 16 bases between them. This CDR3 spans 18 amino acids. CDR1 and CDR2 (germline): SGHRS, YFSETQ. The CDR3 is CASSLDDSRYHSGNTIYF. The CDR3 DNA reads as TGCGCCAGCAGCTTGGACGACAGCAGGTACCACTCTGGAAACACCATATATTTT.

The rearrangement uses TRBV28 and TRBJ1-2; D unresolved. Germline CDR1 reads MDHEN; CDR2 reads SYDVKM. The V gene lost 1 base and the J gene lost 8 bases, with 14 bases spanning the gap. This CDR3 comprises 14 residues. The CDR3 region is CASSLSAVFGGYTF. The CDR3 DNA reads as TGTGCCAGCAGTTTATCGGCAGTATTTGGCGGCTACACCTTC.

The CDR3 loop reads CASSFGNSGNTIYF. CDR3 coding DNA: TGTGCCAGCAGTTTCGGGAACTCTGGAAACACCATATATTTT. This chain connects TRBV28 to TRBJ1-3, with D unclear. Trimming removed 3 bases at V and 0 bases at J, with 6 bases between. CDR1 and CDR2 (germline): MDHEN, SYDVKM. The CDR3 has 14 amino acids.

The rearrangement uses TRBV7-2 and TRBJ1-2; D not certain. Trimming shortened V by 7 bases and J by 0 bases, and 9 bases separated the two germline ends. The CDR3 sequence is 13 residues long. Germline CDR1 SGHTA, CDR2 FQGNSA. Written as DNA, the CDR3 is TGTGCCAGCACCTTCAGTCCTAACTATGGCTACACCTTC. Protein: CASTFSPNYGYTF.

V usage is TRBV5-6 and J usage is TRBJ2-1; 11 nucleotides line up with TRBD2. V trimming: 4 bases; J trimming: 4 bases; junction bases outside the gene matches: 4. Germline assignment: CDR1 SGHDT and CDR2 YYEEEE. There are 15 residues in the CDR3. DNA for the CDR3: TGTGCCAGCAGCGACGGGACTAGCGGTTACAATGAGCAGTTCTTC. Protein product: CASSDGTSGYNEQFF.

The rearrangement joins TRBV9 to TRBJ1-3; maybe TRBD1 (5 bases). The germline V and J ends were trimmed by 5 bases and 4 bases, with 16 bases remaining between them. There are 15 residues in the CDR3. Germline loops: CDR1 SGDLS, CDR2 YYNGEE. The CDR3 is CASSVLDNPGNTIYF. The CDR3 DNA sequence: TGTGCCAGCAGTGTTTTGGACAATCCCGGAAACACCATATATTTT.

The V call is TRBV18, the J call TRBJ1-4; D is uncertain. This CDR3 spans 15 amino acids. Germline V CDR1 and CDR2: KGHSH, LQKENI. Deletions cut 2 bases from V and 0 bases from J, with 7 bases between. CDR3 in amino acids: CASSPEGPTNEKLFF. CDR3 DNA: TGTGCCAGCTCACCAGAGGGTCCAACTAATGAAAAACTGTTTTTT. The entire variable domain, with the rest obtained from reference TRBV18 and TRBJ1-4, is as follows: NAGVMQNPRHLVRRRGQEARLRCSPMKGHSHVYWYRQLPEEGLKFMVYLQKENIIDESGMPKERFSAEFPKEGPSILRIQQVVRGDSAAYFCASSPEGPTNEKLFFGSGTQLSVL.

The chain combines TRBV5-1 with TRBJ2-5; TRBD1 matches at 7 bases. Per germline, CDR1 SGHRS and CDR2 YFSETQ. CDR3 length equals 14 residues. With 5 bases clipped from V and 0 bases from J, the junction kept 4 bases outside the gene matches. CDR3 sequence reads: CASRKGQNQETQYF. The CDR3 DNA is TGCGCCAGCAGAAAGGGACAGAACCAAGAGACCCAGTACTTC.

The gene calls are TRBV30 and TRBJ2-3, with D perhaps assigned TRBD1 or TRBD2 (5 bases each). V shed 2 bases and J shed 9 bases, with 12 bases lying between them. Germline V lookup: CDR1 GTSNPN, CDR2 SVGIG (reference sequence). The CDR3 covers 12 residues. The CDR3, as DNA: TGTGCCTGGAGTCCGGGGCAGTTGACGCAGTATTTT. Protein sequence: CAWSPGQLTQYF.

This chain uses TRBV9 with TRBJ2-6, with TRBD2 identical over 12 bases. The ends lost 3 bases at V and 2 bases at J; junction bases unmatched: 6. Germline CDR1 reads SGDLS; CDR2 reads YYNGEE. The CDR3 is 18 amino acids. CDR3 coding DNA: TGTGCCAGCAGCGGGACTAGCGGGACGACGCCTGGGGCCAACGTCCTGACTTTC. This sequence encodes CASSGTSGTTPGANVLTF.

V gene TRBV5-4 combines with J gene TRBJ2-3; 7 bases are a match to TRBD2. The CDR3 is 14 residues long. The germline gives CDR1 SGHNT, CDR2 YYREEE (reference sequence). J lost 2 bases, V lost 4 bases, and 4 bases had no gene match. This CDR3 is CASSPLAATDTQYF. Written as DNA, the CDR3 is TGTGCCAGCAGCCCTCTAGCGGCCACAGATACGCAGTATTTT.

With regard to this clone: Additional DNA sequences in this sample encode the identical CDR3. V and J are TRBV30 and TRBJ1-6; D unclear. V lost 3 bases and J 10 bases, leaving 10 bases between the germline ends. Germline CDR1 is GTSNPN and CDR2 is SVGIG (reference sequence). The CDR3 length is 12 residues. In DNA, the CDR3 is TGTGCCTGGAGGGGAGCCAGGTCACCCCTCCACTTT. Amino acids: CAWRGARSPLHF.

The V gene is TRBV7-9, the J gene TRBJ2-1; TRBD1 aligns across 10 bases. V trimming: 7 bases; J trimming: 5 bases; junction bases outside the gene matches: 17. Germline-derived CDR1 and CDR2 are SEHNR and FQNEAQ (reference sequence). CDR3 length: 18 residues. CDR3 sequence (DNA): TGTGCCAGCACCACCACTACCAAGGGACAGGGGCGAAACAATGAGCAGTTCTTC. Amino acids: CASTTTTKGQGRNNEQFF. Complete variable domain (other parts from reference TRBV7-9 and TRBJ2-1): DTGVSQNPRHKITKRGQNVTFRCDPISEHNRLYWYRQTLGQGPEFLTYFQNEAQLEKSRLLSDRFSAERPKGSFSTLEIQRTEQGDSAMYLCASTTTTKGQGRNNEQFFGPGTRLTVL.

V and J are TRBV28 and TRBJ2-7; a possible D gene is TRBD1 (6 bases). The germline CDR1 and CDR2 sequences are MDHEN and SYDVKM. This CDR3 spans 12 amino acids. Trimming took off 6 bases at V and 3 bases at J, with 9 bases between the two ends. The CDR3: CASSKGGYEQYF. CDR3 bases: TGTGCCAGCAGCAAAGGGGGCTACGAGCAGTACTTC.